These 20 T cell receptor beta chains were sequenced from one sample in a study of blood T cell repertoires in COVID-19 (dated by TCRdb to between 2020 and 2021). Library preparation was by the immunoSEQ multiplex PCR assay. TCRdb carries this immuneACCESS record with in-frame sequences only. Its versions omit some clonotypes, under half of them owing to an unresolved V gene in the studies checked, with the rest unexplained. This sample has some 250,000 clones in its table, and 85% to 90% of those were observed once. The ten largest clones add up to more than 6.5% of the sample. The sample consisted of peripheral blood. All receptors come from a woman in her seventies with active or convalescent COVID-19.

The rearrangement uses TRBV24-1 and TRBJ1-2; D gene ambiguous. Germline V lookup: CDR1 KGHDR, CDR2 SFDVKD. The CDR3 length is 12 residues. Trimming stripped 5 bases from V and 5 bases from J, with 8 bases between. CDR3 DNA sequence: TGTGCCACCAGTGTTTCGGGGTATGGCTACACCTTC. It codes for CATSVSGYGYTF.

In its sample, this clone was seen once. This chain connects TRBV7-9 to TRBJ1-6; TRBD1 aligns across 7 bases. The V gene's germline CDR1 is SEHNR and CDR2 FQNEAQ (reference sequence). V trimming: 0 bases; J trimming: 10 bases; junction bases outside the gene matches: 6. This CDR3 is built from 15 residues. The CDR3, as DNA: TGTGCCAGCAGCTTAGCCGCAGGGGGGAGGTCACCCCTCCACTTT. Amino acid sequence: CASSLAAGGRSPLHF.

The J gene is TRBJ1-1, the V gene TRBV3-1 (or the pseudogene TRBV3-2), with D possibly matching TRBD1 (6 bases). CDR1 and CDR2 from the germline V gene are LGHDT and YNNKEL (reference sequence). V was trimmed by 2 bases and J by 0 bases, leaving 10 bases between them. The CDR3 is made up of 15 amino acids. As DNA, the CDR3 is TGTGCCAGCAGCCAACTAACAGGGCTGAACACTGAAGCTTTCTTT. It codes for CASSQLTGLNTEAFF.

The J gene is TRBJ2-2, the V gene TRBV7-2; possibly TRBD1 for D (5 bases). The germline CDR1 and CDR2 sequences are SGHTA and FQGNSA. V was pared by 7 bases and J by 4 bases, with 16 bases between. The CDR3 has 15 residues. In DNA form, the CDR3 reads TGTGCCAGCACCACCAACAGGCCAGTCACCGGGGAGCTGTTTTTT. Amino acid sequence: CASTTNRPVTGELFF.

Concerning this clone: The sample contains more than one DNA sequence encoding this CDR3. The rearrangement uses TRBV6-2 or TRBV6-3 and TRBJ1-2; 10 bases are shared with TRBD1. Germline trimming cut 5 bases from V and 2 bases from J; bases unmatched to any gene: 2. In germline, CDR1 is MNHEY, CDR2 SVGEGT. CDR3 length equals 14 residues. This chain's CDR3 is CASSGTGVNYGYTF. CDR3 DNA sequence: TGTGCCAGCAGTGGGACAGGGGTCAACTATGGCTACACCTTC.

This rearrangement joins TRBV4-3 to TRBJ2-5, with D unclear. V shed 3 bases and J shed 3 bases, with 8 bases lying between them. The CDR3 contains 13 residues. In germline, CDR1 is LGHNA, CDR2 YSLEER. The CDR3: CASSQAPEETQYF. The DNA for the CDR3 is TGCGCCAGCAGCCAGGCCCCTGAAGAGACCCAGTACTTC.

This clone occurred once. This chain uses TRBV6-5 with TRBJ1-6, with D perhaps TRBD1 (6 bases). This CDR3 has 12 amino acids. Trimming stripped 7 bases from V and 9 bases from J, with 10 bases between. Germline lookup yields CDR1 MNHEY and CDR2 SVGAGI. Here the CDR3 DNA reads TGTGCCAGCAAAACAGGGACTTCACCCCTCCACTTT. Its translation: CASKTGTSPLHF.

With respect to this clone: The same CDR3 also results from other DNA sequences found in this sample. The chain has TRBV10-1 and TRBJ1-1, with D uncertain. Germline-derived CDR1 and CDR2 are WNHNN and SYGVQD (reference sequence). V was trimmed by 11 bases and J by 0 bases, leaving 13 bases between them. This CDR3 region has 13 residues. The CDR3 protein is CASRRGLNTEAFF. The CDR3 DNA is TGCGCCTCACGAAGAGGGTTGAACACTGAAGCTTTCTTT.

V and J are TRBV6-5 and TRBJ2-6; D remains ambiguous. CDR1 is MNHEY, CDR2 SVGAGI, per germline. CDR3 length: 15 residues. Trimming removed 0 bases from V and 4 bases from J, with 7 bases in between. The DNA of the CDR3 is TGTGCCAGCAGTTACTCTTGGAGCGGGGCCAACGTCCTGACTTTC. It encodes CASSYSWSGANVLTF.

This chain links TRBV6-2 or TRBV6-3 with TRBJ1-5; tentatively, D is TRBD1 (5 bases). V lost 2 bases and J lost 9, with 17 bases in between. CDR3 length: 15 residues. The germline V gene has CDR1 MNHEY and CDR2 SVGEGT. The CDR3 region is CASSYDQTAGRPQHF. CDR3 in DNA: TGTGCCAGCAGTTACGATCAAACCGCGGGGCGGCCCCAGCATTTT.

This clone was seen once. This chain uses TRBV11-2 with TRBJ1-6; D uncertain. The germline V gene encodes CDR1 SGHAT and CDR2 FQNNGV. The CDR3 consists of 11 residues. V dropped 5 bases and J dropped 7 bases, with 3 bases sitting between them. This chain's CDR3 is CASSPNSPLHF. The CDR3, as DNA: TGTGCCAGCAGCCCGAATTCACCCCTCCACTTT. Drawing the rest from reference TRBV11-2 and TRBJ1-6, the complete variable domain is EAGVAQSPRYKIIEKRQSVAFWCNPISGHATLYWYQQILGQGPKLLIQFQNNGVVDDSQLPKDRFSAERLKGVDSTLKIQPAKLEDSAVYLCASSPNSPLHFGNGTRLTVT.

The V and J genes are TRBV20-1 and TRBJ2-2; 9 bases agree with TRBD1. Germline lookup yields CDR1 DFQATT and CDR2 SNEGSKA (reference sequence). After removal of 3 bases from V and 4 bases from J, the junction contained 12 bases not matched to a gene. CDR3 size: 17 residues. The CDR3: CSASPLLTGGRTGELFF. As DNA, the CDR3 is TGCAGTGCTAGTCCCCTACTAACAGGGGGCCGCACCGGGGAGCTGTTTTTT.

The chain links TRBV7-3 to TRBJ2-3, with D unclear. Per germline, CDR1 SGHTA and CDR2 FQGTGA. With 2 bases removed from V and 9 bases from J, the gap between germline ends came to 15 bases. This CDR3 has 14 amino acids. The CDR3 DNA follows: TGTGCCAGCAGCTTAGCGGTTCCGCCTGGGACGCAGTATTTT. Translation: CASSLAVPPGTQYF.

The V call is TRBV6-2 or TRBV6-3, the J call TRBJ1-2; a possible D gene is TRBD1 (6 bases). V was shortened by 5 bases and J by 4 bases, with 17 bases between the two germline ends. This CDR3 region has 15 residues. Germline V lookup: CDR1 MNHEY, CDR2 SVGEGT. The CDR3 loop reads CASSPPTGDLYGYTF. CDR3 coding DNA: TGTGCCAGCAGTCCCCCGACAGGAGATCTCTATGGCTACACCTTC.

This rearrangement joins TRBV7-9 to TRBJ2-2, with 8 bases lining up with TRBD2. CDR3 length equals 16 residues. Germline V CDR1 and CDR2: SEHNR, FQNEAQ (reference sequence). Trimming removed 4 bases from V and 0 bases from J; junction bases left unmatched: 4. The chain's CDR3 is CASSSRGGPNTGELFF. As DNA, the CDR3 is TGTGCCAGCAGCTCACGGGGGGGCCCGAACACCGGGGAGCTGTTTTTT.

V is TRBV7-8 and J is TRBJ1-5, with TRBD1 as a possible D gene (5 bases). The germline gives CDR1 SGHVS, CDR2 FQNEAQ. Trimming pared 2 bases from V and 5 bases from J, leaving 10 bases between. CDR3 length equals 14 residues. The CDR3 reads CASSLRGRDQPQHF. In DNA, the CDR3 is TGTGCCAGCAGCTTAAGGGGCAGGGATCAGCCCCAGCATTTT.

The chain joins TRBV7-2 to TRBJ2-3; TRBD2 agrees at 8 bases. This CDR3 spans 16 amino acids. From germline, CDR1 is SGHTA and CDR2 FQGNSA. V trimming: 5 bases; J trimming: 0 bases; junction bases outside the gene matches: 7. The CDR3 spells CASSPERGRSTDTQYF. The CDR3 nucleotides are TGTGCCAGCAGCCCAGAGCGGGGGAGAAGCACAGATACGCAGTATTTT.

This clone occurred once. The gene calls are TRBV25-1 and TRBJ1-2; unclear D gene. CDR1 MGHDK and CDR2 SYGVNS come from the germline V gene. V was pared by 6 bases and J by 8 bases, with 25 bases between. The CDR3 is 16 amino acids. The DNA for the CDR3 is TGTGCCAGCAGGGATAGTTCAACAGCCAATTTCTGGGGCTACACCTTC. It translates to CASRDSSTANFWGYTF.

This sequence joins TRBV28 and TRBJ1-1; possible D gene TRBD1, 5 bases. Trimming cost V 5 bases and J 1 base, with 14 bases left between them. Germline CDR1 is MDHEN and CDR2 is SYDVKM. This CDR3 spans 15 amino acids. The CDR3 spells CASSLTDRANTEAFF. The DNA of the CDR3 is TGTGCCAGCAGTCTAACCGACAGAGCGAACACTGAAGCTTTCTTT.

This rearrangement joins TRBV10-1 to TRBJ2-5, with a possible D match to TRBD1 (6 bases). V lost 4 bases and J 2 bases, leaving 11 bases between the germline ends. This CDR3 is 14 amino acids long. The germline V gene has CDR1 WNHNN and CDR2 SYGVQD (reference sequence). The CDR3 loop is CASSAGTPQETQYF. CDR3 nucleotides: TGCGCCAGCAGTGCCGGGACACCTCAAGAGACCCAGTACTTC.